The 26 T cell receptor beta chains given below trace back to one sample, sequenced in a study of technical replicates of blood from several donors. Generated by immunoSEQ multiplex PCR, the TCRdb table keeps only in-frame clones and is missing some. The sample has some 70,000 clones, roughly nine tenths seen once. The sample was PBMCs. These receptor sequences come from a human donor in good health. Some clones in this sample may be carry-over from other donors' samples.

The genes are TRBV6-5 and TRBJ1-2, with 7 bases that match TRBD1. The trim removed 6 bases at V and 6 bases at J, leaving 4 bases unmatched. CDR1 MNHEY and CDR2 SVGAGI come from the germline V gene. The length of the CDR3 is 12 residues. As DNA, the CDR3 is TGTGCCAGCAGGGGGACAGTAGATGGCTACACCTTC. It encodes CASRGTVDGYTF.

The chain combines TRBV10-3 with TRBJ1-1; possibly TRBD1 for D (6 bases). This CDR3 has 12 residues. V was pared by 5 bases and J by 3 bases, with 7 bases between. Germline loops: CDR1 ENHRY, CDR2 SYGVKD. The CDR3 region is CAISPGDTEAFF. As DNA, the CDR3 is TGTGCCATCAGTCCAGGGGACACTGAAGCTTTCTTT.

The chain is built from TRBV7-8 and TRBJ2-1; a weak D match, TRBD1 (7 bases). V lost 7 bases, J lost 5 bases, and 15 bases lay in between. Germline V CDR1 and CDR2: SGHVS, FQNEAQ. This CDR3 has 14 residues. CDR3 DNA: TGTGCCAGCAACCCGGGCAGGGGGGACAATGAGCAGTTCTTC. Its protein is CASNPGRGDNEQFF.

V is TRBV7-9 and J is TRBJ2-7, with a weak D call TRBD2 (5 bases). In germline, CDR1 is SEHNR, CDR2 FQNEAQ (reference sequence). The V end lost 0 bases, the J end lost 6 bases, and 15 bases lay between the germline ends. The CDR3 runs to 15 residues. The CDR3 here is CASSLALASASEQYF. CDR3 sequence (DNA): TGTGCCAGCAGCTTAGCTCTAGCATCGGCATCCGAGCAGTACTTC.

The V call is TRBV5-1, the J call TRBJ2-3, with TRBD2 identical over 10 bases. The trim removed 4 bases at V and 4 bases at J, leaving 6 bases unmatched. Germline CDR1 reads SGHRS; CDR2 reads YFSETQ. CDR3 size: 15 residues. CDR3 in amino acids: CASSTPSGSSDTQYF. The CDR3 coding sequence is TGCGCCAGCAGCACCCCTAGCGGGAGTTCAGATACGCAGTATTTT.

The chain joins TRBV5-1 to TRBJ2-1, with 9 bases identical to TRBD2. The CDR3 spans 17 residues. Germline CDR1 and CDR2: SGHRS and YFSETQ. V gave up 2 bases and J gave up 7 bases; unmatched junction bases: 13. The CDR3 spells CASSFPPAGGINNEQFF. The CDR3, as DNA: TGCGCCAGCAGCTTTCCCCCTGCGGGAGGGATTAATAATGAGCAGTTCTTC. The entire variable domain, with the rest obtained from reference TRBV5-1 and TRBJ2-1, is as follows: KAGVTQTPRYLIKTRGQQVTLSCSPISGHRSVSWYQQTPGQGLQFLFEYFSETQRNKGNFPGRFSGRQFSNSRSEMNVSTLELGDSALYLCASSFPPAGGINNEQFFGPGTRLTVL.

The V gene is TRBV13, the J gene TRBJ2-7; a possible D gene is TRBD2 (6 bases). V gave up 5 bases and J gave up 3 bases, with 14 bases separating them. The V gene's germline CDR1 is PRHDT and CDR2 FYEKMQ (reference sequence). This CDR3 has 14 amino acids. CDR3 sequence: CASSLRIGSYEQYF. DNA of the CDR3: TGTGCCAGCAGCCTTAGGATCGGGAGCTACGAGCAGTACTTC.

The chain combines TRBV5-4 with TRBJ2-5, with TRBD1 matching 8 bases. Germline V gene data show CDR1 as SGHNT and CDR2 as YYREEE (reference sequence). The V gene end was trimmed by 2 bases and the J gene end by 2 bases; junction bases not matched to a gene: 8. This CDR3 contains 16 residues. CDR3 DNA sequence: TGTGCCAGCAGCTTCCATTTGACAGGGGTACAAGAGACCCAGTACTTC. This gives the protein CASSFHLTGVQETQYF.

The rearrangement uses TRBV5-1 and TRBJ2-5; 9 nucleotides line up with TRBD1. Germline CDR1 reads SGHRS; CDR2 reads YFSETQ. Trimming removed 4 bases from V and 4 bases from J; junction bases left unmatched: 5. The CDR3 totals 14 residues. The CDR3 DNA follows: TGCGCCAGCAGCCCCAGGACAGGGGCAGAGACCCAGTACTTC. It encodes CASSPRTGAETQYF.

The gene calls are TRBV2 and TRBJ2-7; 8 nucleotides agree with TRBD1. Losses at the gene ends were 6 bases for V and 6 bases for J; bases not matched to a gene: 10. The CDR3 contains 14 residues. The germline V gene encodes CDR1 SNHLY and CDR2 FYNNEI. CDR3: CASSPHVQGGEQYF. The CDR3 DNA follows: TGTGCCAGCAGCCCTCACGTACAGGGGGGCGAGCAGTACTTC.

The rearrangement uses TRBV19 and TRBJ2-1; 10 bases line up with TRBD2. V lost 5 bases and J lost 8; bases outside the gene matches: 18. The CDR3 has 18 amino acids. Germline lookup yields CDR1 LNHDA and CDR2 SQIVND (reference sequence). CDR3 nucleotides: TGTGCCAGTAGTTTTCGGCTAGCGGGAGAGATATCATCAGATGAGCAGTTCTTC. This sequence encodes CASSFRLAGEISSDEQFF.

V gene TRBV7-3 combines with J gene TRBJ1-2; D perhaps matches TRBD1 (5 bases). Germline CDR1 SGHTA, CDR2 FQGTGA. Trimming shortened V by 0 bases and J by 4 bases, and 21 bases separated the two germline ends. CDR3 size: 18 residues. The CDR3: CASSLTGGGGGIVYGYTF. The CDR3 nucleotides read TGTGCCAGCAGCTTAACGGGGGGTGGAGGCGGGATCGTCTATGGCTACACCTTC.

The chain links TRBV5-1 to TRBJ2-3; a weak D match, TRBD2 (6 bases). This CDR3 has 14 residues. Germline CDR1 and CDR2: SGHRS and YFSETQ. V dropped 7 bases and J dropped 2 bases, with 14 bases sitting between them. CDR3 residues: CASFSTRATDTQYF. CDR3 nucleotide sequence: TGCGCCAGCTTCTCGACTAGAGCCACAGATACGCAGTATTTT.

The chain couples TRBV7-2 to TRBJ2-7; 11 nucleotides match TRBD2. The CDR3 contains 13 residues. V was clipped by 5 bases and J by 4 bases; unmatched bases: 1. CDR1 SGHTA and CDR2 FQGNSA come from the germline V gene. In nucleotides, the CDR3 is TGTGCCAGCAGCCCTAGCGGGAGGTACGAGCAGTACTTC. The encoded protein is CASSPSGRYEQYF.

This clone was counted once. The chain links TRBV7-2 to TRBJ1-2; 7 bases are a match to TRBD1. The CDR3 is 14 residues long. Germline CDR1 is SGHTA and CDR2 is FQGNSA. With V trimmed by 5 bases and J by 4 bases, 7 bases remained unmatched. Here the CDR3 DNA reads TGTGCCAGCAGCCAACAGGGGAACCCCTATGGCTACACCTTC. It encodes CASSQQGNPYGYTF.

The CDR3 here is CASSPKTYGSYTDTQYF. CDR3 sequence (DNA): TGTGCCAGCAGCCCAAAAACTTACGGGAGTTACACAGATACGCAGTATTTT. The chain links TRBV13 to TRBJ2-3; D is possibly TRBD2 (6 bases). The CDR3 sequence is 17 residues long. V was pared by 5 bases and J by 2 bases, with 20 bases between. From germline, CDR1 is PRHDT and CDR2 FYEKMQ (reference sequence).

This chain joins TRBV18 and TRBJ2-3, with 8 bases identical to TRBD2. The CDR3 consists of 14 residues. Trimming cost V 3 bases and J 4 bases; bases outside gene matches: 3. Germline-derived CDR1 and CDR2 are KGHSH and LQKENI. CDR3 in amino acids: CASSPGLAPDTQYF. CDR3 DNA: TGTGCCAGCTCACCCGGACTAGCCCCAGATACGCAGTATTTT. Full variable domain (outside the CDR3, taken from reference TRBV18 and TRBJ2-3): NAGVMQNPRHLVRRRGQEARLRCSPMKGHSHVYWYRQLPEEGLKFMVYLQKENIIDESGMPKERFSAEFPKEGPSILRIQQVVRGDSAAYFCASSPGLAPDTQYFGPGTRLTVL.

The rearrangement uses TRBV11-1 and TRBJ1-2, with 11 positions matching TRBD1. The V gene end was trimmed by 6 bases and the J gene end by 6 bases; junction bases not matched to a gene: 3. Germline V gene sequence: CDR1 SGHAT, CDR2 FQDESV (reference sequence). The CDR3 loop spans 13 amino acids. The DNA for the CDR3 is TGTGCCAGCAGTGGGGACAGGGGGAATGGCTACACCTTC. Translation: CASSGDRGNGYTF.

This clone was recorded only once. V and J are TRBV4-1 and TRBJ2-6; TRBD1 matches at 7 bases. Germline V gene data show CDR1 as MGHRA and CDR2 as YSYEKL. CDR3 length equals 15 residues. V was clipped by 3 bases and J by 5 bases; unmatched bases: 4. The CDR3 spells CASSHEGARANVLTF. In DNA, the CDR3 is TGCGCCAGCAGCCATGAGGGGGCGCGGGCCAACGTCCTGACTTTC.

The chain employs TRBV6-4 and TRBJ2-3, with TRBD2 as a possible D gene (6 bases). The germline V and J ends were trimmed by 3 bases and 1 base, with 8 bases remaining between them. Germline V gene data show CDR1 as MRHNA and CDR2 as SNTAGT. The CDR3 is 14 residues long. The CDR3 region has the DNA TGTGCCAGCAGTGAGACGGGGGGCACAGATACGCAGTATTTT. Translation gives CASSETGGTDTQYF.

The chain recombines TRBV2 with TRBJ2-3, with 9 bases fitting TRBD2. Germline assignment: CDR1 SNHLY and CDR2 FYNNEI. V trimming: 7 bases; J trimming: 8 bases; junction bases outside the gene matches: 10. The CDR3 extends over 14 amino acids. The DNA of the CDR3 is TGTGCCAGCAAGAGTAGCGGGAGTACGGTTACGCAGTATTTT. Its translation is CASKSSGSTVTQYF.

The rearrangement joins TRBV7-6 to TRBJ2-2; 7 bases agree with TRBD1. This CDR3 spans 15 amino acids. J lost 7 bases, V lost 4 bases, and 9 bases had no gene match. Germline V gives CDR1 SGHVS, CDR2 FNYEAQ. CDR3 bases: TGTGCCAGCAGCTCTCGACAGGGTATTAGCGGGGAGCTGTTTTTT. It yields the protein CASSSRQGISGELFF.

The CDR3 nucleotides read TGTGCCAGCAGTCTAACGACAGGGGGCCGGGCACGATTGAACACTGAAGCTTTCTTT. Its protein product is CASSLTTGGRARLNTEAFF. This rearrangement joins TRBV27 to TRBJ1-1, with 10 bases aligning to TRBD1. V dropped 5 bases and J dropped 0; count of bases not matched to a gene: 15. Germline CDR1 is MNHEY and CDR2 is SMNVEV (reference sequence). CDR3 length: 19 amino acids.

V gene TRBV7-3 combines with J gene TRBJ2-1; D is perhaps TRBD1 (6 bases). Trimming removed 5 bases from V and 7 bases from J, with 15 bases in between. Per the germline V gene, CDR1 is SGHTA and CDR2 is FQGTGA. This CDR3 has 14 residues. This chain's CDR3 is CASSAGTLRNEQFF. CDR3 bases: TGTGCCAGCAGCGCAGGGACACTTAGGAATGAGCAGTTCTTC.

The chain employs TRBV29-1 and TRBJ1-4, with D maybe TRBD1 (5 bases). The V gene's germline CDR1 is SQVTM and CDR2 ANQGSEA. The CDR3 is 12 residues long. The V end lost 7 bases, the J end lost 6 bases, and 12 bases lay between the germline ends. CDR3 loop: CSAGVPDEKLFF. The CDR3 nucleotides are TGCAGCGCGGGGGTCCCAGATGAAAAACTGTTTTTT.

The V gene is TRBV5-1, the J gene TRBJ1-2; 10 bases are shared with TRBD1. The CDR3 length is 13 residues. The germline V gene encodes CDR1 SGHRS and CDR2 YFSETQ. V shed 9 bases and J 3 bases; nucleotides not matched to a gene: 5. CDR3 nucleotides: TGCGCCACCTCCGGGACAGGGGACTATGGCTACACCTTC. Protein sequence: CATSGTGDYGYTF.